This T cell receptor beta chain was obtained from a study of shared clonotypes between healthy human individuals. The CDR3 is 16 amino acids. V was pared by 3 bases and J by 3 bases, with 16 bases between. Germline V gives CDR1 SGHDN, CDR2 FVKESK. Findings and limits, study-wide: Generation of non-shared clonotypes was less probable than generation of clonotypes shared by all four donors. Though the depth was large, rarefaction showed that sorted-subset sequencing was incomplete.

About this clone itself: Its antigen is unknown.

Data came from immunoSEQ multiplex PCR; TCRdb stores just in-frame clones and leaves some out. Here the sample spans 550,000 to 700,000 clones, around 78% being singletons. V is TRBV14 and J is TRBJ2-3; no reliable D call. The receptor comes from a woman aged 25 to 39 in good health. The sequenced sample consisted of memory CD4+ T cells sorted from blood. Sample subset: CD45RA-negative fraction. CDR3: CASSQLTPNRTDTQYF. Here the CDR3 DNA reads TGTGCCAGCAGCCAGCTTACTCCCAATAGGACAGATACGCAGTATTTT. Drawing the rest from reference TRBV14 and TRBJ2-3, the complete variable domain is EAGVTQFPSHSVIEKGQTVTLRCDPISGHDNLYWYRRVMGKEIKFLLHFVKESKQDESGMPNNRFLAERTGGTYSTLKVQPAELEDSGVYFCASSQLTPNRTDTQYFGPGTRLTVL.